Below, one TCR beta chain is given with its context. Its target is not known. The sample is drawn from a study of graft-versus-host responses after intestinal transplantation. About the study: Every recipient underwent anti-thymocyte globulin induction, then tacrolimus and steroids for roughly three years.

Study-level points and caveats: Those patients showing graft-donor T cell macrochimerism displayed high graft-versus-host to host-versus-graft clonal ratios in allografts.

The CDR3 contains 16 residues. V lost 1 base, J lost 7 bases, and 19 bases lay in between. CDR1 LGHNA and CDR2 YNFKEQ come from the germline V gene. TCRdb's table, derived via immunoSEQ multiplex PCR, lists solely in-frame clones and lacks some. The sample shows just over 85,000 clones, under 95% of them seen only once. Sequencing used unstimulated CD8+ T cells sorted from spleen or lymph node cells, obtained before transplant. The chain employs TRBV4-2 and TRBJ2-5; maybe TRBD2 (5 bases). This TCR was sampled from a human donor who was the organ donor for an intestinal transplant. CDR3 sequence reads: CASSQGSGGIVGTQYF. The CDR3 region has the DNA TGTGCCAGCAGCCAAGGTTCAGGAGGTATAGTGGGGACCCAGTACTTC.